Listed here are 3 T cell receptor beta chains from one sample, sequenced in a study of spatial heterogeneity in lung cancer. One entry per CDR3 protein results from TCRdb running MiXCR on the 5' RACE reads. The sample carries nearly 80,000 distinct CDR3 sequences, about 7.8% recorded once. Time point meaning: sample taken at primary tumor resection. The material sequenced was PBMCs, taken at surgery. The receptors were sampled from a male donor with early-stage non-small cell lung cancer.

This clonotype was found many times. The J gene is TRBJ2-1, the V gene TRBV3-1; 13 bases align to TRBD2. There are 14 residues in the CDR3. V lost 3 bases, J lost 7 bases, and 0 bases stayed unmatched. The V gene's germline CDR1 is LGHDT and CDR2 YNNKEL (reference sequence). The DNA of the CDR3 is TGTGCCAGCAGCCAGACTAGCGGGAGGAATGAGCAGTTCTTC. It codes for CASSQTSGRNEQFF.

This clonotype was recorded many times. The chain is built from TRBV5-1 and TRBJ1-1; TRBD1 is a possible D gene (6 bases). The CDR3 contains 16 residues. The V gene lost 0 bases and the J gene lost 6 bases, with 18 bases spanning the gap. The germline V gene has CDR1 SGHRS and CDR2 YFSETQ. The CDR3 loop reads CASSLAGGGDGAEAFF. DNA of the CDR3: TGCGCCAGCAGCTTGGCCGGCGGGGGCGACGGGGCTGAAGCTTTCTTT.

In this sample, this clonotype turned up many times. This chain uses TRBV25-1 with TRBJ1-1; D gene ambiguous. This CDR3 has 12 residues. Trimming shortened V by 3 bases and J by 8 bases, and 10 bases separated the two germline ends. Germline lookup yields CDR1 MGHDK and CDR2 SYGVNS. The CDR3 DNA follows: TGTGCCAGCAGTGATCGTGGGCTCGAAGCTTTCTTT. Protein product: CASSDRGLEAFF.